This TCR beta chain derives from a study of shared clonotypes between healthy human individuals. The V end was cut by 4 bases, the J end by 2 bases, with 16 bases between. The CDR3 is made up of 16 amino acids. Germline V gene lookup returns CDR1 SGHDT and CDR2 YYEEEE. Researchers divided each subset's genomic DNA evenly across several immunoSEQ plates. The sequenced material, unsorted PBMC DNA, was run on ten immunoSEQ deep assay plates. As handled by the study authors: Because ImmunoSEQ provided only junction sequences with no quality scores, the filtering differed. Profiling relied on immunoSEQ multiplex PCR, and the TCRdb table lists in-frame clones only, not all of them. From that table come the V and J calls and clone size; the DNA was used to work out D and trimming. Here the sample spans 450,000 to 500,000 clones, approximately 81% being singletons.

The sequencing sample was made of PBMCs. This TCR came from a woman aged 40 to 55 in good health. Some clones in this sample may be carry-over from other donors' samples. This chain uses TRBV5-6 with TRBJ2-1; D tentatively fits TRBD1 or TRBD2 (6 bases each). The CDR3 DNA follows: TGTGCCAGCAGCCGTGTGTCGAGGGGGGCCTACAATGAGCAGTTCTTC. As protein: CASSRVSRGAYNEQFF.